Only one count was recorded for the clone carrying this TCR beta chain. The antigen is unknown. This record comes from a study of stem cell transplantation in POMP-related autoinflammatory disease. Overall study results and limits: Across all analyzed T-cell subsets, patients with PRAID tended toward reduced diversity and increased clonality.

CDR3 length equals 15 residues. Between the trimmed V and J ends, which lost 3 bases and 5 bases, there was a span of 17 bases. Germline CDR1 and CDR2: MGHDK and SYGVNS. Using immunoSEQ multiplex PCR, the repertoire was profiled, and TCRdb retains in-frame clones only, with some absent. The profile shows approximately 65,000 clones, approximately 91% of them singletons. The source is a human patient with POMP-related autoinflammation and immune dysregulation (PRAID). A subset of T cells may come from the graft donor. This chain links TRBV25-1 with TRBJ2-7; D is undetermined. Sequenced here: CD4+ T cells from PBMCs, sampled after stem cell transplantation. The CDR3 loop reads CASSDFPPGSHEQYF. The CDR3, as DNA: TGTGCCAGCAGTGATTTCCCTCCAGGATCGCACGAGCAGTACTTC.